The next 16 T cell receptor beta chains were all read from a single sample in a study of T cell responses to AZD1222 COVID-19 vaccine. This table comes from immunoSEQ multiplex PCR, and its TCRdb copy is limited to in-frame clones, with some not included. This table holds about 150,000 clones, more than 85% found once. The specimen was peripheral blood, collected 28 days after the second AZD1222 dose. These receptors were collected from an adult who received the AZD1222 COVID-19 vaccine.

This clone was found once. This chain links TRBV11-2 with TRBJ2-7; TRBD2 is a possible D gene (5 bases). The CDR3 totals 14 residues. CDR1 is SGHAT and CDR2 is FQNNGV in the germline V gene. V was pared by 3 bases and J by 2 bases, with 11 bases between. The CDR3 here is CASSFIGGPYEQYF. The CDR3 region has the DNA TGTGCCAGCAGCTTCATAGGAGGTCCCTACGAGCAGTACTTC.

This sequence joins TRBV7-8 and TRBJ2-1; the match to TRBD2 covers 11 bases. This CDR3 comprises 15 residues. V gave up 2 bases and J gave up 5 bases; unmatched junction bases: 2. Per germline, CDR1 SGHVS and CDR2 FQNEAQ. This CDR3 is CASSLRLAGHNEQFF. The CDR3 DNA reads as TGTGCCAGCAGCTTACGACTAGCGGGACACAATGAGCAGTTCTTC.

The chain couples TRBV4-3 to TRBJ2-3, with 7 nucleotides matching TRBD2. After removal of 1 base from V and 0 bases from J, the junction contained 7 bases not matched to a gene. The length of the CDR3 is 17 residues. The germline CDR1 and CDR2 sequences are LGHNA and YSLEER. This CDR3 is CASSQGRASGSTDTQYF. In nucleotides, the CDR3 is TGCGCCAGCAGCCAAGGACGGGCTAGCGGTAGCACAGATACGCAGTATTTT.

The rearrangement links TRBV7-9 to TRBJ1-1; D call uncertain. The CDR3 is made up of 15 amino acids. Trimming pared 1 base from V and 3 bases from J, leaving 12 bases between. Germline V gene lookup returns CDR1 SEHNR and CDR2 FQNEAQ (reference sequence). CDR3 in DNA: TGTGCCAGCAGCTTAGATATAGGGAGGTACACTGAAGCTTTCTTT. This codes for CASSLDIGRYTEAFF.

The chain joins TRBV27 to TRBJ2-7, with D maybe TRBD1 (6 bases). The CDR3 extends over 14 amino acids. Germline loops: CDR1 MNHEY, CDR2 SMNVEV (reference sequence). Between the trimmed V and J ends, which lost 2 bases and 2 bases, there was a span of 10 bases. CDR3 loop: CASSLQQGAYEQYF. DNA of the CDR3: TGTGCCAGCAGTTTACAACAGGGTGCCTACGAGCAGTACTTC.

The chain couples TRBV9 to TRBJ1-4; D gene uncertain. CDR1 and CDR2 from the germline V gene are SGDLS and YYNGEE. This CDR3 has 15 amino acids. V was shortened by 0 bases and J by 4 bases, with 10 bases between the two germline ends. CDR3 DNA: TGTGCCAGCAGCGTAGACCAAGGGAGTAATGAAAAACTGTTTTTT. Amino acids: CASSVDQGSNEKLFF.

The chain recombines TRBV6-6 with TRBJ1-1; no definite D call. CDR1 and CDR2 from the germline V gene are MNHNY and SVGAGI (reference sequence). V lost 6 bases to trimming and J lost 7 bases, with 9 bases between them. The CDR3 runs to 11 residues. The CDR3 nucleotides are TGTGCCAGCAGAGACACCGGTGAAGCTTTCTTT. Its protein is CASRDTGEAFF.

The rearrangement uses TRBV5-1 and TRBJ2-3; 11 bases are shared with TRBD2. Germline-derived CDR1 and CDR2 are SGHRS and YFSETQ. V was pared by 4 bases and J by 1 base, with 2 bases of the junction left unmatched. The CDR3 consists of 15 residues. The CDR3 reads CASSMGLAGTDTQYF. The CDR3 nucleotides are TGCGCCAGCAGCATGGGACTAGCGGGCACAGATACGCAGTATTTT.

This chain links TRBV11-3 with TRBJ2-4, with D tentatively TRBD2 (6 bases). CDR1 is SGHNT and CDR2 is YENEEA in the germline V gene. V lost 4 bases to trimming and J lost 0 bases, with 19 bases between them. This CDR3 is built from 18 residues. CDR3 protein: CASSSGLGGGLAKNIQYF. CDR3 DNA sequence: TGTGCCAGCAGCTCGGGGCTGGGGGGAGGTTTAGCCAAAAACATTCAGTACTTC.

In its sample, this clone was seen once. The chain carries TRBV12-3 or TRBV12-4 and TRBJ1-2; TRBD1 is a possible D gene (5 bases). The CDR3 runs 12 residues. Deletions cut 4 bases from V and 4 bases from J, with 7 bases between. CDR3 DNA sequence: TGTGCCAGCAGTTCTGGGGGCTATGGCTACACCTTC. Amino acids: CASSSGGYGYTF.

The V call is TRBV28, the J call TRBJ2-7; TRBD2 matches 9 bases. There are 16 residues in the CDR3. Germline-derived CDR1 and CDR2 are MDHEN and SYDVKM. With V trimmed by 6 bases and J by 4 bases, 13 bases remained unmatched. The CDR3: CASSRGGRGTKYEQYF. The CDR3 coding sequence is TGTGCCAGCAGCCGGGGCGGGAGGGGTACTAAATACGAGCAGTACTTC.

The J gene is TRBJ2-1, the V gene TRBV12-5; D may be TRBD2 (6 bases). V lost 8 bases and J lost 5, with 13 bases in between. This CDR3 is built from 13 residues. Per the germline V gene, CDR1 is LGHNT and CDR2 is FRNRAP. CDR3 sequence (DNA): TGTGCTAGTCTGCCTAGCGACCACAATGAGCAGTTCTTC. This sequence encodes CASLPSDHNEQFF. The complete variable domain, with remaining parts taken from reference TRBV12-5 and TRBJ2-1, reads DARVTQTPRHKVTEMGQEVTMRCQPILGHNTVFWYRQTMMQGLELLAYFRNRAPLDDSGMPKDRFSAEMPDATLATLKIQPSEPRDSAVYFCASLPSDHNEQFFGPGTRLTVL.

The chain carries TRBV12-1 and TRBJ2-2; no check of the table's D call, TRBD1, against the DNA was made. TRBV12-1 is annotated as a pseudogene. There are 15 residues in the CDR3. The DNA for the CDR3 is TGTGCCAGCAGCCGTGAGGACAGGAACACCGGGGAGCTGTTTTTT. It translates to CASSREDRNTGELFF.

This clone was seen more than once but under ten times. The rearrangement uses TRBV5-5 and TRBJ2-5; TRBD1 is a possible D gene (6 bases). Germline loops: CDR1 SGHKS, CDR2 YYEKEE (reference sequence). Trimming took 7 bases from V and 1 from J, leaving 17 bases between them. The CDR3 has 15 residues. The CDR3 DNA sequence: TGTGCCAGCTCTAGAACGACAGGTTCCCAAGAGACCCAGTACTTC. Encoded protein: CASSRTTGSQETQYF.

The chain is built from TRBV30 and TRBJ1-4; D is uncertain. Trimming removed 1 base from V and 0 bases from J, with 12 bases in between. The germline gives CDR1 GTSNPN, CDR2 SVGIG (reference sequence). This CDR3 spans 16 amino acids. For the CDR3, the DNA is TGTGCCTGGAGTGGGGTAATCCCTGCAACTAATGAAAAACTGTTTTTT. Translating it yields CAWSGVIPATNEKLFF.

V and J are TRBV5-1 and TRBJ1-2, with 8 bases fitting TRBD1. V shed 4 bases and J 8 bases; nucleotides not matched to a gene: 13. The CDR3 totals 15 residues. Germline V gives CDR1 SGHRS, CDR2 YFSETQ. The CDR3 here is CASSKSPTGTGGYTF. CDR3 nucleotide sequence: TGCGCCAGCAGCAAAAGCCCGACAGGGACAGGCGGCTACACCTTC.